This T cell receptor beta chain was sequenced in a study of cytomegalovirus exposure and HLA in healthy donors. In the study overall: A subsequent analysis stated that the roughly 130 validation repertoires were run on the same platform as the roughly 620 first-cohort repertoires. Whole-study results and caveats: Reports indicated that the classifier achieved high specificity and sensitivity in diagnosing cytomegalovirus status. Altogether, about 160 TCR beta chains were recorded as cytomegalovirus-associated.

The donors were part of the approximately 130-subject validation cohort, which stood apart from the roughly 700-subject first cohort. Data came from immunoSEQ multiplex PCR; TCRdb stores just in-frame clones and leaves some out. The sample yields roughly 230,000 clones, roughly 87% seen once. Notes on this clone: Its antigen is unknown.

The CDR3 runs 14 residues. The J segment lost 4 bases and the V segment lost 4 bases, leaving 6 bases of the junction unmatched. Germline V gives CDR1 SGDLS, CDR2 YYNGEE. What was sequenced was PBMCs. This TCR came from a woman in her 30s in good health and CMV-seronegative. This chain links TRBV9 with TRBJ1-2; 8 nucleotides line up with TRBD1. CDR3 sequence: CASSPGTGTYGYTF. The CDR3 nucleotides are TGTGCCAGCAGCCCCGGGACAGGCACCTATGGCTACACCTTC.